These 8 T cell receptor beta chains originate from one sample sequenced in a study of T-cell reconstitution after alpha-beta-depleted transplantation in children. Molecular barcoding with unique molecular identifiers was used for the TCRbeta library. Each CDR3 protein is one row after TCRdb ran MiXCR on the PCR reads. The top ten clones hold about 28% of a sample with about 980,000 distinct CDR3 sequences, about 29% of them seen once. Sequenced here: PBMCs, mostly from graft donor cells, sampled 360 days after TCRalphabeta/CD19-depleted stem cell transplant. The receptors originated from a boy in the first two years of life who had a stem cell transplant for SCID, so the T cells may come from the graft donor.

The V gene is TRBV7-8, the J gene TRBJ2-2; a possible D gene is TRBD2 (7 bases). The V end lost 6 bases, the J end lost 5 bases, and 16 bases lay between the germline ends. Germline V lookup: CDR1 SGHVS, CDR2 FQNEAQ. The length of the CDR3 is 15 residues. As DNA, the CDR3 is TGTGCCAGCAGTCAGGGGAGGGAGAGGACCGGGGAGCTGTTTTTT. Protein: CASSQGRERTGELFF.

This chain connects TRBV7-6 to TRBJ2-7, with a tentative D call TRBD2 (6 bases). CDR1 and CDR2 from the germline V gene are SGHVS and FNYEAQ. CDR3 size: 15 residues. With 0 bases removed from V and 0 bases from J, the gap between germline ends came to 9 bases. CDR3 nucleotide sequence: TGTGCCAGCAGCTTAGCGCGCGGGGTCTCCTACGAGCAGTACTTC. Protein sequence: CASSLARGVSYEQYF. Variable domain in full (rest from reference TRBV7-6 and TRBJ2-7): GAGVSQSPRYKVTKRGQDVALRCDPISGHVSLYWYRQALGQGPEFLTYFNYEAQQDKSGLPNDRFSAERPEGSISTLTIQRTEQRDSAMYRCASSLARGVSYEQYFGPGTRLTVT.

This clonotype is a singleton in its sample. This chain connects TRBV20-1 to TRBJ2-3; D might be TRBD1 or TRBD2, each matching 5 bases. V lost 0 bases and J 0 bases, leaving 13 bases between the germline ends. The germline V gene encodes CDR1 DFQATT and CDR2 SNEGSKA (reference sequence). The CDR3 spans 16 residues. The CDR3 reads CSARDPGRRSTDTQYF. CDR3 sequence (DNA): TGCAGTGCTAGAGACCCGGGACGCCGAAGCACAGATACGCAGTATTTT.

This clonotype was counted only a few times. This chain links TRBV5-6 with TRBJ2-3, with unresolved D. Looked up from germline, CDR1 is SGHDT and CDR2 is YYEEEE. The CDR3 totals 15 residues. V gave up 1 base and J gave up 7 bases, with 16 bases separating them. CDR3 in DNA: TGTGCCAGCAGCTTGATTAGCTACCGACTCAATACGCAGTATTTT. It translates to CASSLISYRLNTQYF.

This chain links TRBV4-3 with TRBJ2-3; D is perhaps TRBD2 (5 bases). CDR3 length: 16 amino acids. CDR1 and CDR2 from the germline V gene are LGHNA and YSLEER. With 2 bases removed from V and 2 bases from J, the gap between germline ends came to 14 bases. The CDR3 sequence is CASSQLSPSTTDTQYF. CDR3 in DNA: TGCGCCAGCAGCCAACTTTCCCCTAGCACCACAGATACGCAGTATTTT.

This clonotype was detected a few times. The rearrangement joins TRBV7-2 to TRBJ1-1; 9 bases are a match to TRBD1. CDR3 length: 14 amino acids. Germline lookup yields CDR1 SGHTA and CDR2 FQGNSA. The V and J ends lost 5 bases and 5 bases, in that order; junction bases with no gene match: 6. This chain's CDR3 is CASSVQGARTEAFF. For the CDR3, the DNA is TGTGCCAGCAGCGTACAGGGGGCGCGTACTGAAGCTTTCTTT.

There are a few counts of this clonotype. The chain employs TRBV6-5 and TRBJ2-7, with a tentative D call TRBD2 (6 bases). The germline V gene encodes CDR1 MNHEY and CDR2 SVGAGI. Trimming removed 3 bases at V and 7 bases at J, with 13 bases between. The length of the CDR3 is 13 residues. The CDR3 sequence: CASSYPRGGEQYF. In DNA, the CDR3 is TGTGCCAGCAGTTATCCCCGGGGAGGAGAGCAGTACTTC.

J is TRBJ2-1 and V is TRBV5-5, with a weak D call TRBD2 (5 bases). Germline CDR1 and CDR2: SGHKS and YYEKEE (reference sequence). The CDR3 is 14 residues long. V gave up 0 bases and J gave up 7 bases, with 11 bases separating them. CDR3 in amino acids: CASSLATGENEQFF. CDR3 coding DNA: TGTGCCAGCAGCTTGGCAACTGGGGAGAATGAGCAGTTCTTC. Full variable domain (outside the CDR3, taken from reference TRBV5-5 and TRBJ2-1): DAGVTQSPTHLIKTRGQQVTLRCSPISGHKSVSWYQQVLGQGPQFIFQYYEKEERGRGNFPDRFSARQFPNYSSELNVNALLLGDSALYLCASSLATGENEQFFGPGTRLTVL.